These 17 T cell receptor beta chains originate from one sample sequenced in a study of blood T cell repertoires in COVID-19. The table came from immunoSEQ multiplex PCR; TCRdb's copy has only in-frame clones and leaves some out. There are about 210,000 clones in the sample; approximately 90% occur only once, and about 1.3% lies in the top ten. The sequencing sample was made of peripheral blood. These receptors came from a man aged 25 to 45 with acute or convalescent COVID-19.

The chain joins TRBV6-2 or TRBV6-3 to TRBJ1-2, with 10 bases identical to TRBD1. The CDR3 has 16 residues. Germline CDR1 reads MNHEY; CDR2 reads SVGEGT. V lost 5 bases and J lost 6; bases outside the gene matches: 12. DNA of the CDR3: TGTGCCAGCAGTGCCCGAAGACAGGGGGCGGGCGATGGCTACACCTTC. Translation gives CASSARRQGAGDGYTF.

The chain is built from TRBV7-9 and TRBJ1-3; unclear D gene. Trimming shortened V by 5 bases and J by 0 bases, and 8 bases separated the two germline ends. The germline V gene encodes CDR1 SEHNR and CDR2 FQNEAQ (reference sequence). The CDR3 totals 14 residues. This CDR3 is CASSRGYSGNTIYF. For the CDR3, the DNA is TGTGCCAGCAGCCGCGGGTACTCTGGAAACACCATATATTTT.

V and J are TRBV5-1 and TRBJ1-2; possible D gene TRBD1, 6 bases. The CDR3 has 15 amino acids. The V end lost 0 bases, the J end lost 0 bases, and 9 bases lay between the germline ends. CDR1 is SGHRS, CDR2 YFSETQ, per germline. The CDR3 region is CASSLDYRANYGYTF. The CDR3 DNA sequence: TGCGCCAGCAGCTTGGATTACAGGGCTAACTATGGCTACACCTTC.

The rearrangement joins TRBV6-6 to TRBJ2-1; 11 nucleotides align to TRBD1. V shed 4 bases and J 7 bases; nucleotides not matched to a gene: 6. The CDR3 covers 15 residues. CDR1 MNHNY and CDR2 SVGAGI come from the germline V gene (reference sequence). CDR3 nucleotide sequence: TGTGCCAGCAGTTCCCGGGACAGGGGGAGAAATGAGCAGTTCTTC. Amino acids: CASSSRDRGRNEQFF.

The rearrangement uses TRBV9 and TRBJ1-6; D unclear. The CDR3 spans 14 residues. The germline V gene has CDR1 SGDLS and CDR2 YYNGEE. Trimming removed 0 bases at V and 5 bases at J, with 6 bases between. The CDR3 sequence: CASSVEADNSPLHF. CDR3 DNA sequence: TGTGCCAGCAGCGTAGAAGCGGATAATTCACCCCTCCACTTT.

Only one count was recorded for this clone. The chain combines TRBV5-4 with TRBJ1-2; a weak D match, TRBD1 (5 bases). V dropped 4 bases and J dropped 1 base, with 20 bases sitting between them. Germline CDR1 reads SGHNT; CDR2 reads YYREEE (reference sequence). The CDR3 is 17 residues long. CDR3 amino acids: CASSPPEDRTINYGYTF. Here the CDR3 DNA reads TGTGCCAGCAGCCCCCCTGAAGACAGAACTATTAACTATGGCTACACCTTC. Based on the CDR3 plus reference TRBV5-4 and TRBJ1-2, the full variable domain is ETGVTQSPTHLIKTRGQQVTLRCSSQSGHNTVSWYQQALGQGPQFIFQYYREEENGRGNFPPRFSGLQFPNYSSELNVNALELDDSALYLCASSPPEDRTINYGYTFGSGTRLTVV.

In this sample, this clone turned up once. The genes are TRBV28 and TRBJ2-2, with 8 nucleotides matching TRBD1. Germline trimming cut 6 bases from V and 5 bases from J; bases unmatched to any gene: 8. The CDR3 covers 15 residues. The V gene's germline CDR1 is MDHEN and CDR2 SYDVKM. In nucleotides, the CDR3 is TGTGCCAGCAGCAGGCTGACAGGGGCTACCGGGGAGCTGTTTTTT. Its translation is CASSRLTGATGELFF.

This sequence joins TRBV19 and TRBJ1-3; TRBD1 aligns across 8 bases. J was trimmed by 3 bases and V by 4 bases; bases with no gene match: 8. There are 16 residues in the CDR3. Germline lookup yields CDR1 LNHDA and CDR2 SQIVND (reference sequence). CDR3 loop: CASSTGTGLFGNTIYF. CDR3 in DNA: TGTGCCAGTAGTACAGGGACAGGCCTATTTGGAAACACCATATATTTT. Together with reference TRBV19 and TRBJ1-3, the CDR3 gives the full variable domain: DGGITQSPKYLFRKEGQNVTLSCEQNLNHDAMYWYRQDPGQGLRLIYYSQIVNDFQKGDIAEGYSVSREKKESFPLTVTSAQKNPTAFYLCASSTGTGLFGNTIYFGEGSWLTVV.

The genes are TRBV5-6 and TRBJ1-4, with 10 bases that match TRBD1. The CDR3 is 14 amino acids. V shed 4 bases, J shed 7 bases, and the junction held 4 bases outside the gene matches. Germline V CDR1 and CDR2: SGHDT, YYEEEE. The CDR3 reads CASSRDRGVEKLFF. CDR3 DNA: TGTGCCAGCAGCCGGGACAGGGGAGTTGAAAAACTGTTTTTT.

The V gene is TRBV18, the J gene TRBJ2-2; 7 nucleotides line up with TRBD1. Germline loops: CDR1 KGHSH, CDR2 LQKENI. The CDR3 is 14 residues long. The J segment lost 4 bases and the V segment lost 5 bases, leaving 4 bases of the junction unmatched. CDR3 protein: CASSIGQVTGELFF. The CDR3 coding sequence is TGTGCCAGCTCAATCGGACAGGTCACCGGGGAGCTGTTTTTT.

This chain joins TRBV18 and TRBJ2-5; TRBD2 agrees at 7 bases. Germline-derived CDR1 and CDR2 are KGHSH and LQKENI. Trimming cost V 1 base and J 1 base; bases outside gene matches: 9. The CDR3 length is 17 residues. DNA for the CDR3: TGTGCCAGCTCACCACTTATGGGCGGGGGACGCCAAGAGACCCAGTACTTC. This translates into CASSPLMGGGRQETQYF. Full variable domain (missing parts from reference TRBV18 and TRBJ2-5): NAGVMQNPRHLVRRRGQEARLRCSPMKGHSHVYWYRQLPEEGLKFMVYLQKENIIDESGMPKERFSAEFPKEGPSILRIQQVVRGDSAAYFCASSPLMGGGRQETQYFGPGTRLLVL.

This clone was detected only a few times. This chain joins TRBV9 and TRBJ2-3, with no clear D. Per germline, CDR1 SGDLS and CDR2 YYNGEE. Trimming removed 0 bases at V and 5 bases at J, with 7 bases between. The CDR3 totals 13 residues. The chain's CDR3 is CASSVAWQDTQYF. For the CDR3, the DNA is TGTGCCAGCAGCGTAGCCTGGCAAGATACGCAGTATTTT.

The rearrangement joins TRBV20-1 to TRBJ2-5; D gene ambiguous. This CDR3 has 10 amino acids. The V gene's germline CDR1 is DFQATT and CDR2 SNEGSKA (reference sequence). V lost 6 bases and J lost 4, with 6 bases in between. The CDR3: CSAVRETQYF. The CDR3 bases are TGCAGTGCCGTGAGAGAGACCCAGTACTTC.

Comment on this clone: Within the sample, other DNA sequences also encode this same CDR3. The chain uses TRBV5-1 and TRBJ2-5; no clear D. This CDR3 spans 11 amino acids. Per the germline V gene, CDR1 is SGHRS and CDR2 is YFSETQ. V gave up 3 bases and J gave up 2 bases, with 2 bases separating them. CDR3 DNA sequence: TGCGCCAGCAGCTCGCAAGAGACCCAGTACTTC. It codes for CASSSQETQYF.

The chain links TRBV3-1 (or the pseudogene TRBV3-2) to TRBJ2-7; 7 positions agree with TRBD1. The CDR3 runs 13 residues. V trimming: 3 bases; J trimming: 3 bases; junction bases outside the gene matches: 2. From germline, CDR1 is LGHDT and CDR2 YNNKEL (reference sequence). This CDR3 is CASSQPGGYEQYF. CDR3 nucleotides: TGTGCCAGCAGCCAGCCAGGGGGCTACGAGCAGTACTTC.

The CDR3 loop reads CASSLTGEDTIYF. CDR3 nucleotides: TGTGCCAGCAGTTTGACAGGGGAAGACACCATATATTTT. This chain links TRBV27 with TRBJ1-3, with TRBD1 identical over 8 bases. V trimming: 3 bases; J trimming: 8 bases; junction bases outside the gene matches: 3. The length of the CDR3 is 13 residues. Germline V gene data show CDR1 as MNHEY and CDR2 as SMNVEV (reference sequence).

V is TRBV9 and J is TRBJ1-4; maybe TRBD1 (6 bases). Germline V lookup: CDR1 SGDLS, CDR2 YYNGEE. CDR3 size: 16 residues. Trimming cost V 2 bases and J 3 bases, with 14 bases left between them. CDR3 DNA: TGTGCCAGCAGCGTGGCCTCACAGGGAGCTAATGAAAAACTGTTTTTT. It specifies CASSVASQGANEKLFF.